This passage covers 27 T cell receptor beta chains from one sample sequenced in a study of T cells in Graves' hyperthyroidism and ophthalmopathy. There were TCR beta CDR3 regions amplified from RNA transcripts. With the HTBI primer set, the TCR CDR3 went through a first round of RT-PCR. Each CDR3 protein is one row after TCRdb ran MiXCR on the multiplex PCR reads. Of 650,000 to 850,000 distinct CDR3 sequences listed, around 20% were seen once; the top ten hold 16%. Specimen: blood. The receptors were gathered from a woman aged 45-65 years with Graves' hyperthyroidism that later progressed to Graves' ophthalmopathy.

J is TRBJ1-5 and V is TRBV7-8; TRBD1 matches at 8 bases. The V gene's germline CDR1 is SGHVS and CDR2 FQNEAQ. Losses at the gene ends were 5 bases for V and 3 bases for J; bases not matched to a gene: 9. The CDR3 consists of 16 residues. In DNA form, the CDR3 reads TGTGCCAGCAGCCCAAAGACAGGGGTCAACAATCAGCCCCAGCATTTT. Its translation: CASSPKTGVNNQPQHF.

The chain uses TRBV12-3 or TRBV12-4 and TRBJ2-1; D remains unclear. The CDR3 loop spans 15 amino acids. Trimming removed 3 bases from V and 4 bases from J, with 13 bases in between. The CDR3 nucleotides read TGTGCCAGCAGTTTTGGAACAGATACGTACAATGAGCAGTTCTTC. Its protein product is CASSFGTDTYNEQFF.

This clonotype occurred many times. The V and J genes are TRBV2 and TRBJ1-1, with a possible D match to TRBD1 (6 bases). From germline, CDR1 is SNHLY and CDR2 FYNNEI. The V end was cut by 7 bases, the J end by 1 base, with 7 bases between. The CDR3 is 12 amino acids. CDR3 sequence (DNA): TGTGCCAGCACGACAGGGAACACTGAAGCTTTCTTT. Encoded protein: CASTTGNTEAFF.

There are a few counts of this clonotype. The chain uses TRBV24-1 and TRBJ2-2; 8 bases fit TRBD1. Germline V gene sequence: CDR1 KGHDR, CDR2 SFDVKD. The CDR3 totals 17 residues. V was clipped by 3 bases and J by 3 bases; unmatched bases: 8. CDR3 amino acids: CATSDPGQGSDTGELFF. CDR3 bases: TGTGCCACCAGTGATCCAGGACAGGGAAGTGACACCGGGGAGCTGTTTTTT.

On this clonotype: One end of the junction fails to match germline, which may point to a read error. The chain links TRBV6-5 to TRBJ1-6; D is uncertain. From germline, CDR1 is MNHEY and CDR2 SVGAGI. The CDR3 totals 17 residues. CDR3 nucleotides: TGTGCCAGCAGTTACTCTGGAGGGAGCTCCTATAGTTCACCCCTCCACTTT. Its protein is CASSYSGGSSYSSPLHF.

This clonotype was counted ten times or more. The chain has TRBV20-1 and TRBJ1-1; D may be TRBD1 (5 bases). The germline V gene encodes CDR1 DFQATT and CDR2 SNEGSKA (reference sequence). The CDR3 covers 15 residues. The V gene lost 2 bases and the J gene lost 5 bases, with 18 bases spanning the gap. The CDR3 DNA reads as TGCAGTGCTAGACCTCCCCGGGGGTCGGGGACTGAAGCTTTCTTT. Amino acid sequence: CSARPPRGSGTEAFF.

This chain connects TRBV3-1 to TRBJ2-7; perhaps D is TRBD1 or TRBD2 (7 bases each). The CDR3 has 15 residues. Germline V lookup: CDR1 LGHDT, CDR2 YNNKEL (reference sequence). Trimming took 4 bases from V and 0 from J, leaving 13 bases between them. CDR3 protein: CASSPIRGGSYEQYF. The DNA of the CDR3 is TGTGCCAGCAGCCCGATCAGGGGGGGCTCCTACGAGCAGTACTTC.

This clonotype was seen ten or more times. The chain couples TRBV7-3 to TRBJ2-1; 11 nucleotides align to TRBD1. The CDR3 runs 16 residues. CDR1 is SGHTA and CDR2 is FQGTGA in the germline V gene. J gave up 6 bases and V 1 base, and 5 bases lay outside the gene matches. CDR3: CASSLKADRGLNEQFF. CDR3 coding DNA: TGTGCCAGCAGCTTAAAGGCGGACAGGGGGCTCAATGAGCAGTTCTTC. The full variable domain, in which reference TRBV7-3 and TRBJ2-1 provide the parts outside the CDR3, is GAGVSQTPSNKVTEKGKYVELRCDPISGHTALYWYRQSLGQGPEFLIYFQGTGAADDSGLPNDRFFAVRPEGSVSTLKIQRTERGDSAVYLCASSLKADRGLNEQFFGPGTRLTVL.

This rearrangement joins TRBV4-1 to TRBJ2-7, with TRBD2 as a possible D gene (5 bases). Trimming cost V 2 bases and J 3 bases, with 17 bases left between them. The germline V gene has CDR1 MGHRA and CDR2 YSYEKL. The CDR3 runs 16 residues. The CDR3 here is CASSQLEVGIGYEQYF. The CDR3 nucleotides read TGCGCCAGCAGCCAATTAGAGGTCGGGATAGGCTACGAGCAGTACTTC.

Turning to this clonotype: One base away lies a much larger clone, so this may be a sequencing read error. V gene TRBV5-4 combines with J gene TRBJ1-1; D unclear. Trimming pared 1 base from V and 4 bases from J, leaving 8 bases between. This CDR3 spans 13 amino acids. CDR1 and CDR2 from the germline V gene are SGHNT and YYREEE (reference sequence). CDR3 bases: TGTGCCAGCAGCTTGACGGGGATCACTGAAGCTTTCTTT. Amino acid sequence: CASSLTGITEAFF.

The V call is TRBV19, the J call TRBJ2-3; D possibly corresponds to TRBD1 (6 bases). Germline V CDR1 and CDR2: LNHDA, SQIVND (reference sequence). V lost 10 bases to trimming and J lost 2 bases, with 13 bases between them. The CDR3 totals 13 residues. Written as DNA, the CDR3 is TGTGCCACCAGACAGGCCTACACAGATACGCAGTATTTT. Residues: CATRQAYTDTQYF.

With regard to this clonotype: This clone may be a read error of a much larger clone one base away. The chain is built from TRBV30 and TRBJ1-2; D is undetermined. Germline V gene lookup returns CDR1 GTSNPN and CDR2 SVGIG (reference sequence). The CDR3 totals 12 residues. V shed 8 bases and J shed 3 bases, with 13 bases lying between them. The CDR3 reads CAEATDHYGYTF. Here the CDR3 DNA reads TGTGCCGAGGCTACAGATCACTATGGCTACACCTTC.

This rearrangement joins TRBV2 to TRBJ1-4; no definite D call. Between the trimmed V and J ends, which lost 5 bases and 4 bases, there was a span of 11 bases. CDR3 length: 14 residues. Germline CDR1 reads SNHLY; CDR2 reads FYNNEI. CDR3 residues: CASSTRAVNEKLFF. DNA of the CDR3: TGTGCCAGCAGTACGCGGGCTGTTAATGAAAAACTGTTTTTT.

This clonotype appeared many times. This chain links TRBV9 with TRBJ2-5; D is uncertain. The V gene's germline CDR1 is SGDLS and CDR2 YYNGEE. The CDR3 is 15 residues long. Deletions cut 0 bases from V and 0 bases from J, with 9 bases between. CDR3 amino acids: CASSVEAQYQETQYF. The CDR3 DNA is TGTGCCAGCAGCGTAGAAGCGCAGTACCAAGAGACCCAGTACTTC.

This clonotype was found many times. The gene calls are TRBV6-1 and TRBJ1-1, with 7 nucleotides matching TRBD1. This CDR3 has 14 residues. The germline gives CDR1 MNHNS, CDR2 SASEGT. Trimming at V came to 4 bases and at J to 3 bases, leaving 5 bases not matched to a gene. DNA for the CDR3: TGTGCCAGCAGTGGATTACAGGGGTACACTGAAGCTTTCTTT. It is translated as CASSGLQGYTEAFF.

The table lists this clonotype with many counts. The V and J genes are TRBV20-1 and TRBJ2-5; 7 bases match TRBD2. V dropped 1 base and J dropped 2; count of bases not matched to a gene: 7. There are 15 residues in the CDR3. CDR1 is DFQATT and CDR2 is SNEGSKA in the germline V gene (reference sequence). The DNA of the CDR3 is TGCAGTGCTAGAGGACGACTAGCCCCTCAAGAGACCCAGTACTTC. Its protein is CSARGRLAPQETQYF.

The V and J genes are TRBV6-1 and TRBJ2-7; 11 positions match TRBD1. CDR1 is MNHNS and CDR2 is SASEGT in the germline V gene. V dropped 5 bases and J dropped 5; count of bases not matched to a gene: 8. The CDR3 totals 15 residues. CDR3: CASSPGQGVRNEQYF. In DNA, the CDR3 is TGTGCCAGCAGTCCGGGACAGGGGGTTCGGAACGAGCAGTACTTC.

This clonotype was picked up a small number of times. The chain links TRBV19 to TRBJ1-5; the D gene is possibly TRBD1 (6 bases). The CDR3 is 15 amino acids. Germline-derived CDR1 and CDR2 are LNHDA and SQIVND (reference sequence). V was pared by 6 bases and J by 4 bases, with 16 bases between. CDR3 protein: CASSEAQGGNQPQHF. The CDR3 nucleotides are TGTGCCAGTAGCGAGGCACAGGGTGGAAATCAGCCCCAGCATTTT.

This clonotype was counted ten times or more. V usage is TRBV11-2 and J usage is TRBJ2-3; possibly TRBD2 for D (6 bases). V lost 6 bases, J lost 2 bases, and 15 bases lay in between. This CDR3 comprises 15 residues. Germline values: CDR1 SGHAT, CDR2 FQNNGV. The DNA for the CDR3 is TGTGCCAGCAGGTTACGTAGGGACTTCACAGATACGCAGTATTTT. Amino acids: CASRLRRDFTDTQYF.

This clonotype was seen a few times. This chain connects TRBV2 to TRBJ1-6; possibly TRBD1 for D (5 bases). V was shortened by 8 bases and J by 6 bases, with 8 bases between the two germline ends. This CDR3 contains 12 residues. Germline V CDR1 and CDR2: SNHLY, FYNNEI. The CDR3 coding sequence is TGTGCCAGCCCGGGGCCTAATTCACCCCTCCACTTT. Its protein is CASPGPNSPLHF.

Ten or more counts support this clonotype. This chain connects TRBV12-3 or TRBV12-4 to TRBJ1-1; D gene uncertain. V lost 3 bases and J 1 base, leaving 9 bases between the germline ends. The CDR3 sequence is 14 residues long. The DNA for the CDR3 is TGTGCCAGCAGTTTCCGAGGCCGGAACACTGAAGCTTTCTTT. Translated: CASSFRGRNTEAFF.

Regarding this clonotype: Germline is not matched at one junction end, which may reflect a read error. The rearrangement uses TRBV12-3 or TRBV12-4 and TRBJ2-2; D is undetermined. The CDR3 totals 14 residues. The chain's CDR3 is CTSSPDTNTGELFF. The DNA of the CDR3 is TGTACCAGCAGTCCAGACACCAACACCGGGGAGCTGTTTTTT.

A remark on this clonotype: A much larger clone lies one base from this, so it may be a read error. The chain combines TRBV12-3 or TRBV12-4 with TRBJ1-1; unclear D gene. The V and J ends lost 5 bases and 6 bases respectively, with 22 bases between them. CDR3 length: 16 residues. This CDR3 reads CASSLKRPEGNAEAFF. The DNA of the CDR3 is TGTGCCAGCAGTCTGAAGCGGCCCGAGGGCAACGCTGAAGCTTTCTTT.

V and J are TRBV12-3 or TRBV12-4 and TRBJ1-5, with 9 nucleotides matching TRBD1. V lost 2 bases and J lost 7; bases outside the gene matches: 6. CDR3 length equals 15 residues. The chain's CDR3 is CASSLMTGGWQPQHF. As DNA, the CDR3 is TGTGCCAGCAGTTTAATGACAGGGGGATGGCAGCCCCAGCATTTT.

A few counts support this clonotype. This chain joins TRBV30 and TRBJ2-3, with 11 bases aligning to TRBD2. V lost 0 bases, J lost 3 bases, and 2 bases stayed unmatched. Per the germline V gene, CDR1 is GTSNPN and CDR2 is SVGIG (reference sequence). This CDR3 is 15 amino acids long. The CDR3 reads CAWSVLAGGTDTQYF. CDR3 DNA: TGTGCCTGGAGTGTGCTAGCGGGGGGAACAGATACGCAGTATTTT.

This clonotype came up many times. This chain links TRBV5-1 with TRBJ1-2, with D perhaps matching TRBD1 (5 bases). The CDR3 extends over 16 amino acids. Trimming stripped 7 bases from V and 7 bases from J, with 26 bases between. The germline V gene encodes CDR1 SGHRS and CDR2 YFSETQ. This chain's CDR3 is CASLTSPGTGGGGYTF. The CDR3 DNA reads as TGCGCCAGCCTGACTTCCCCCGGGACTGGGGGTGGTGGCTACACCTTC.

The V call is TRBV27, the J call TRBJ2-5; tentative D call: TRBD1 (6 bases). This CDR3 is built from 13 residues. Germline CDR1 and CDR2: MNHEY and SMNVEV (reference sequence). The V gene lost 6 bases and the J gene lost 4 bases, with 12 bases spanning the gap. The CDR3 here is CASRTRGRETQYF. The CDR3 region has the DNA TGTGCCAGCAGAACCAGGGGAAGAGAGACCCAGTACTTC.